This T cell receptor beta chain was sequenced during a study of cytomegalovirus exposure and HLA in healthy donors. PCR involved 60 Vbeta and 13 Jbeta primers. The protocol was immunoSEQ multiplex PCR, while the TCRdb copy is restricted to in-frame clones and leaves out a portion. The table lists around 95,000 clones, around four fifths of them singletons. This clone was seen a single time. No antigen is known for it. Study conclusions and caveats: Across donors, sequencing depth was assumed by presence/absence analyses to be roughly uniform.

This receptor was identified in a female donor in good health and CMV-seropositive. The source material was PBMCs.

The CDR3 sequence is CASGFTPGGGEKLFF. For the CDR3, the DNA is TGTGCTAGTGGTTTCACCCCTGGGGGGGGTGAAAAACTGTTTTTT. The V and J genes are TRBV12-5 and TRBJ1-4, with D perhaps matching TRBD1 (5 bases). CDR3 length equals 15 residues. Trimming pared 3 bases from V and 7 bases from J, leaving 15 bases between. Per germline, CDR1 LGHNT and CDR2 FRNRAP.